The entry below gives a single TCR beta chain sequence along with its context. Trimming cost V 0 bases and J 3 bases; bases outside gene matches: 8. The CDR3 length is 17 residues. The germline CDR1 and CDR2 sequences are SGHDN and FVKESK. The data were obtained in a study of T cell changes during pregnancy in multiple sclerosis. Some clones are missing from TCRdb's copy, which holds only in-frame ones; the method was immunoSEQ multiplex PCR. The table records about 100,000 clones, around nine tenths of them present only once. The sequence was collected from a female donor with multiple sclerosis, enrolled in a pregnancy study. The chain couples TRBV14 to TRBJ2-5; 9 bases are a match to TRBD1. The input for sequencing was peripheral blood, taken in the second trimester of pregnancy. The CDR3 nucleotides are TGTGCCAGCAGCCAAGAGTTGTCGGACAGGGGAGAAGAGACCCAGTACTTC. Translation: CASSQELSDRGEETQYF. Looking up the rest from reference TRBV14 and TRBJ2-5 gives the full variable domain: EAGVTQFPSHSVIEKGQTVTLRCDPISGHDNLYWYRRVMGKEIKFLLHFVKESKQDESGMPNNRFLAERTGGTYSTLKVQPAELEDSGVYFCASSQELSDRGEETQYFGPGTRLLVL.